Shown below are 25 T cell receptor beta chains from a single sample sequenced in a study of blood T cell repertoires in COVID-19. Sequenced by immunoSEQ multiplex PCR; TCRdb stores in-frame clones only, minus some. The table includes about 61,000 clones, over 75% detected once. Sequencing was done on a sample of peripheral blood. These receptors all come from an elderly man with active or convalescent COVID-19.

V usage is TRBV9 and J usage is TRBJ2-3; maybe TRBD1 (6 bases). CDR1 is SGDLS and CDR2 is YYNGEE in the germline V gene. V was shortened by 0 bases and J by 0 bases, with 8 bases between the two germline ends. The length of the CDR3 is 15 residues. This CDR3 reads CASSVGTVSTDTQYF. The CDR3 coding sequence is TGTGCCAGCAGCGTAGGGACAGTAAGCACAGATACGCAGTATTTT.

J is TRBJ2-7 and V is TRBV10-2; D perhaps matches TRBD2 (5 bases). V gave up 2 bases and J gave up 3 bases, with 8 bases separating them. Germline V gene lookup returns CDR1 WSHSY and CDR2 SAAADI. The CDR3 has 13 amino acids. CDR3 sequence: CASSETGLYEQYF. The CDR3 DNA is TGCGCCAGCAGTGAGACTGGACTCTACGAGCAGTACTTC.

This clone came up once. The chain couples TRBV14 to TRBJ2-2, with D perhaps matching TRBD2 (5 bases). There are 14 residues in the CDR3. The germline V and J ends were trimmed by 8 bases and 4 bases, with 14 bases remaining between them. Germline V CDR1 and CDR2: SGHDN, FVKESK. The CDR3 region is CASRASWITGELFF. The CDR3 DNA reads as TGTGCCAGCCGAGCTAGCTGGATCACCGGGGAGCTGTTTTTT.

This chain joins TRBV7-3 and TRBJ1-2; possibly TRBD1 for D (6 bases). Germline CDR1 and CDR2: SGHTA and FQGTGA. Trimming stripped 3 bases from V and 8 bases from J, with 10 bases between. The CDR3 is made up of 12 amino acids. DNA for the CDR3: TGTGCCAGCAGCTTCAGGGGCGGGGGCTACACCTTC. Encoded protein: CASSFRGGGYTF.

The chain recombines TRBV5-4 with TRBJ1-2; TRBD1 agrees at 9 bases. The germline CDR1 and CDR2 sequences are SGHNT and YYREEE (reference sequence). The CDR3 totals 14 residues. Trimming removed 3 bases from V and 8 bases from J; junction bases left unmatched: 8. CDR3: CASSSSGTGYGYTF. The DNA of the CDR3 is TGTGCCAGCAGCTCCTCCGGGACAGGGTACGGCTACACCTTC.

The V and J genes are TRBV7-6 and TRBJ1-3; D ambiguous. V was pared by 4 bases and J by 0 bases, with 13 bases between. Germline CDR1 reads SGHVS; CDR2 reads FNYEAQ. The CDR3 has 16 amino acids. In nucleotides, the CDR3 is TGTGCCAGCAGCTCTGCCCCTTCCGGCTCTGGAAACACCATATATTTT. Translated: CASSSAPSGSGNTIYF. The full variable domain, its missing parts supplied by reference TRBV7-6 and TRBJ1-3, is GAGVSQSPRYKVTKRGQDVALRCDPISGHVSLYWYRQALGQGPEFLTYFNYEAQQDKSGLPNDRFSAERPEGSISTLTIQRTEQRDSAMYRCASSSAPSGSGNTIYFGEGSWLTVV.

In DNA form, the CDR3 reads TGTGCCAGCAGTTTGGGACAGGGGGCGGGAGAAAAACTGTTTTTT. It yields the protein CASSLGQGAGEKLFF. This chain links TRBV28 with TRBJ1-4; 12 positions match TRBD1. The CDR3 spans 15 residues. Germline values: CDR1 MDHEN, CDR2 SYDVKM. Unmatched junction bases numbered 4, after V lost 3 bases and J lost 8 bases.

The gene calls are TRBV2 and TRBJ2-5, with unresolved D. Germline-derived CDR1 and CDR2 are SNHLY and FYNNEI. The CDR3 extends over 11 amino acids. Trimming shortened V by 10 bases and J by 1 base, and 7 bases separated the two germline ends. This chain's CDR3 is CATSLQETQYF. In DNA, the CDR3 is TGTGCCACCTCTCTCCAAGAGACCCAGTACTTC.

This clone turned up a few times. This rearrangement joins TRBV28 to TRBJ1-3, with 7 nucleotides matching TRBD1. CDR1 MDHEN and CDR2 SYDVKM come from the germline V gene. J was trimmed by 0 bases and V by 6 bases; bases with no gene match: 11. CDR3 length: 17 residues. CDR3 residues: CASSSLQDRTSGNTIYF. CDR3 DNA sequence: TGTGCCAGCAGCTCGCTTCAGGACAGGACCTCTGGAAACACCATATATTTT.

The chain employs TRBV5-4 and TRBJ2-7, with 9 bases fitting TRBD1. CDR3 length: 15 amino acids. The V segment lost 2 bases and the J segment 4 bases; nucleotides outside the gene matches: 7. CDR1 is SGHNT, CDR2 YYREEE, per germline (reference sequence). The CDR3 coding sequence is TGTGCCAGCAGCTTACAGGGGGCCCCCCGGTACGAGCAGTACTTC. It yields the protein CASSLQGAPRYEQYF.

The CDR3 spells CASRAGPPLQEQFF. CDR3 nucleotide sequence: TGTGCCAGCAGGGCAGGTCCCCCTTTGCAGGAGCAGTTCTTC. J is TRBJ2-1 and V is TRBV5-8, with D hard to call. V was clipped by 5 bases and J by 10 bases, with 19 bases between them. The CDR3 has 14 amino acids. Germline CDR1 reads SGHTS; CDR2 reads YDEGEE.

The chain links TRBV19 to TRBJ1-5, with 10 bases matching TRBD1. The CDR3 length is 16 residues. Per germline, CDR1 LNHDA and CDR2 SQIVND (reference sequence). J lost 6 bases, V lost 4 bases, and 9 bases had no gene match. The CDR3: CASSRPGQGSVQPQHF. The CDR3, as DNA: TGTGCCAGTAGTAGACCGGGACAGGGGTCCGTTCAGCCCCAGCATTTT.

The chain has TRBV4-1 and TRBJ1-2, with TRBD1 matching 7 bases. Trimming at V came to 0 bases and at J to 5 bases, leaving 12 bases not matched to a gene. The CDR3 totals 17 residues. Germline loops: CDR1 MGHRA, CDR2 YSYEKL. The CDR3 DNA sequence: TGCGCCAGCAGCCAAGAGAGCACAGGGGCCACTAGTTATGGCTACACCTTC. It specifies CASSQESTGATSYGYTF.

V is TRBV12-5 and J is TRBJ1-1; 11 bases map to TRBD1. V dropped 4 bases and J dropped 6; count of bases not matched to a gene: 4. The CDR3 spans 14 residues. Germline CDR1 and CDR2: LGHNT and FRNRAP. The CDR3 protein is CASGSPGQGAEAFF. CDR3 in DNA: TGTGCTAGTGGTTCCCCGGGACAGGGGGCTGAAGCTTTCTTT. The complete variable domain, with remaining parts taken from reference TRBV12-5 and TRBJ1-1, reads DARVTQTPRHKVTEMGQEVTMRCQPILGHNTVFWYRQTMMQGLELLAYFRNRAPLDDSGMPKDRFSAEMPDATLATLKIQPSEPRDSAVYFCASGSPGQGAEAFFGQGTRLTVV.

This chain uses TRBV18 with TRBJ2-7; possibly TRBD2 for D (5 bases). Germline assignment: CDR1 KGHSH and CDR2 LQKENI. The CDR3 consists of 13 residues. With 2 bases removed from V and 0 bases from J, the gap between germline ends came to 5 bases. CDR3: CASSPSGSYEQYF. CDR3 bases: TGTGCCAGCTCACCAAGCGGCTCCTACGAGCAGTACTTC.

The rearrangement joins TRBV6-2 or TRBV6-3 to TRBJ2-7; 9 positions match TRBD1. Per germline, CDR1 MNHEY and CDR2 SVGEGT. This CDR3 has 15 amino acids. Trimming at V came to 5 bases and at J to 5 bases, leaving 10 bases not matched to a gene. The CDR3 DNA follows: TGTGCCAGCAGTGACCGGGGGACAGGGACCCACGAGCAGTACTTC. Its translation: CASSDRGTGTHEQYF.

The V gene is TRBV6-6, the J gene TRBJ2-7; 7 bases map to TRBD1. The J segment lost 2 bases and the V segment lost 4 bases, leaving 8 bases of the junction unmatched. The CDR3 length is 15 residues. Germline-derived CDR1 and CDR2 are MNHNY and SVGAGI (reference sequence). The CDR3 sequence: CASSSAGDRTYEQYF. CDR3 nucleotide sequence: TGTGCCAGCAGTTCCGCTGGGGACAGAACCTACGAGCAGTACTTC.

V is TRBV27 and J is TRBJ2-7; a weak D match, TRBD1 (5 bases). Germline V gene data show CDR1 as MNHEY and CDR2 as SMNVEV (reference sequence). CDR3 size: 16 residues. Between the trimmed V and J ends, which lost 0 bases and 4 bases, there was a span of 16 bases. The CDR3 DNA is TGTGCCAGCAGTTTATCGGTCAGGGTTGGCCTTTACGAGCAGTACTTC. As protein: CASSLSVRVGLYEQYF.

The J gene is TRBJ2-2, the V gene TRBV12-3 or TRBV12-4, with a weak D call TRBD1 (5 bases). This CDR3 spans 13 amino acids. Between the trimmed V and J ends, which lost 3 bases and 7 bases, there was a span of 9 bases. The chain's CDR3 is CASSFKGFGELFF. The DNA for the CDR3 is TGTGCCAGCAGTTTTAAGGGGTTCGGGGAGCTGTTTTTT.

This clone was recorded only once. For the CDR3, the DNA is TGCGCCAGCAGCCAAACCGTCACAGTTGCGGGTCTCACTGAAGCTTTCTTT. This codes for CASSQTVTVAGLTEAFF. The chain combines TRBV4-1 with TRBJ1-1; unclear D gene. The CDR3 is 17 residues long. The germline CDR1 and CDR2 sequences are MGHRA and YSYEKL. Trimming left V 2 bases short and J 4 bases short, with 20 bases between.

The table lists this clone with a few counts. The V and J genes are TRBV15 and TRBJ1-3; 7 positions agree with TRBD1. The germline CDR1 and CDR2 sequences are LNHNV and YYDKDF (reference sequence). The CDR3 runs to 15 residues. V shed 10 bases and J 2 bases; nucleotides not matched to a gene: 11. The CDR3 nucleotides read TGTGCCATCCAAAAGGGGACAGTGCCTGGAAACACCATATATTTT. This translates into CAIQKGTVPGNTIYF.

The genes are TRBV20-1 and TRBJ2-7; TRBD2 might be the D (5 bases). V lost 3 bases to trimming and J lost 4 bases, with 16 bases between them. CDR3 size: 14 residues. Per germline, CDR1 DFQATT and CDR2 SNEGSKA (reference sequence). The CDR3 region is CSASEVGEQYEQYF. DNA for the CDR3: TGCAGTGCTAGTGAGGTCGGGGAACAGTACGAGCAGTACTTC.

The CDR3 loop is CASRGQGLYEQYF. The CDR3 bases are TGTGCCAGCAGGGGACAGGGTCTATACGAGCAGTACTTC. The gene calls are TRBV28 and TRBJ2-7, with 9 positions matching TRBD1. The J segment lost 4 bases and the V segment lost 6 bases, leaving 4 bases of the junction unmatched. The CDR3 is 13 residues long. The V gene's germline CDR1 is MDHEN and CDR2 SYDVKM.

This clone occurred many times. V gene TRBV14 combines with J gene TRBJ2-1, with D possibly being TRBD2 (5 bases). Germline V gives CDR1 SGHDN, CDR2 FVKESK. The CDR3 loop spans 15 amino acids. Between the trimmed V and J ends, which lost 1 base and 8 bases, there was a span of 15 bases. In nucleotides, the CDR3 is TGTGCCAGCAGCCAAGGGACTTCGATATTAGATGAGCAGTTCTTC. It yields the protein CASSQGTSILDEQFF.

The CDR3 DNA follows: TGTGCCAGCACTGAGGGCCCTTCAATTAATTCACCCCTCCACTTT. It translates to CASTEGPSINSPLHF. J is TRBJ1-6 and V is TRBV7-2; no firm D call. The CDR3 has 15 amino acids. The germline V and J ends were trimmed by 7 bases and 6 bases, with 16 bases remaining between them. CDR1 is SGHTA, CDR2 FQGNSA, per germline.